The rows below give T cell receptor beta chains drawn from one sample of a study of cytomegalovirus exposure and HLA in healthy donors. Generated by immunoSEQ multiplex PCR, the TCRdb table keeps only in-frame clones and is missing some. The data hold fewer than 200,000 clones, with roughly 80% observed a single time. The material sequenced was PBMCs. Receptor source: a woman aged 18-30 years in good health and CMV-seronegative. The CDR3 runs from the conserved cysteine through the conserved F or W. A D gene is named only where the DNA matches it firmly. The size entry is marked missing in some rows and otherwise reads once, few, many or a size class.

v_gene	d_gene	j_gene	abundance	CDR3nt	CDR3aa
TRBV14	TRBD1	TRBJ2-7	.	TGTGCCAGCAGCCAGCGATCCGGGACAGGGTCCTCCTACGAGCAGTACTTC	CASSQRSGTGSSYEQYF
TRBV7-3	TRBD2	TRBJ2-1	.	TGTGCCAGCAGCTTGTCCGGGCTAGCGGGAGTGGATGAGCAGTTCTTC	CASSLSGLAGVDEQFF
TRBV5-6	TRBD2	TRBJ2-1	.	TGTGCCAGCTCTCTAAGCGGGAGGTCTGAGCAGTTCTTC	CASSLSGRSEQFF
TRBV2	TRBD1	TRBJ1-5	.	TGTGCCACCCAAACCGGGAAAGGGGGCGGACAGCCCCAGCATTTT	CATQTGKGGGQPQHF
TRBV15	TRBD1	TRBJ1-1	once	TGTGCCACCAGCAGAGACAACGACCGGGACAGGGGCCGGGGTGAAGCTTTCTTT	CATSRDNDRDRGRGEAFF
TRBV12-5	.	TRBJ2-2	.	TGTGCTAGTGGTTTGGGACTACCTAACACCGGGGAGCTGTTTTTT	CASGLGLPNTGELFF
TRBV14	.	TRBJ2-1	.	TGTGCCAGCAGCCAAGCGCCCAGGAATGAGCAGTTCTTC	CASSQAPRNEQFF
TRBV27	.	TRBJ2-7	.	TGTGCCAGCAGGTCCCGTTGGCGGTCCTACGAGCAGTACTTC	CASRSRWRSYEQYF
TRBV5-1	.	TRBJ2-2	.	TGCGCCAGCAGCTTGGCCACAGCCGGGGAGCTGTTTTTT	CASSLATAGELFF
TRBV28	TRBD1	TRBJ1-1	.	TGTGCCAGCAGGTTCCGAGGTCCGGGACAGAAAGCTTTCTTT	CASRFRGPGQKAFF
TRBV7-2	.	TRBJ1-2	.	TGTGCCAGCAGCTTAGTCCCGGGAGACTATGGCTACACCTTC	CASSLVPGDYGYTF
TRBV28	.	TRBJ1-3	.	TGTGCCAGCAGTTTAATCGATGGGGGGGTAGCCGGAAACACCATATATTTT	CASSLIDGGVAGNTIYF
TRBV5-1	.	TRBJ2-1	.	TGCGCCAGCAGCTTGGGGAGCTCCTACAATGAGCAGTTCTTC	CASSLGSSYNEQFF
TRBV5-1	TRBD1	TRBJ2-2	.	TGCGCCAGCAGCTCAAACCCAGGGGGCTGGGACACCGGGGAGCTGTTTTTT	CASSSNPGGWDTGELFF
TRBV29-1	TRBD1	TRBJ1-5	.	TGCAGCGTTACTACCGGGACAGGGGGCGCGAATCAGCCCCAGCATTTT	CSVTTGTGGANQPQHF
TRBV15	TRBD1	TRBJ2-7	.	TGTGCCACCAGCCGGGACAGGGGTTACGAGCAGTACTTC	CATSRDRGYEQYF
TRBV5-1	TRBD2	TRBJ2-7	.	TGCGCCAGCAGCTTGGCTGCTGGGACTAGCGGGAGTAAGTACTTC	CASSLAAGTSGSKYF
TRBV14	.	TRBJ1-2	.	TGTGCCAGCAGCCAAGACAGGGGCTTCAACTATGGCTACACCTTC	CASSQDRGFNYGYTF
TRBV10-2	.	TRBJ1-1	.	TGCGCCAGCAGTGAGCCCAAGGCCAATAGGGGGGGCACTGAAGCTTTCTTT	CASSEPKANRGGTEAFF
TRBV7-2	TRBD2	TRBJ2-5	.	TGTGCCAGCAGCCCCATGGCGGGGGGGACGGGGCAGTACTTC	CASSPMAGGTGQYF
TRBV20-1	.	TRBJ1-1	.	TGCAGTGCTTACACCTACACTGAAGCTTTCTTT	CSAYTYTEAFF
TRBV6-6	TRBD2	TRBJ2-7	.	TGTGCCAGCAGTACGCAACTAGCGACCTACGAGCAGTACTTC	CASSTQLATYEQYF
TRBV6-1	TRBD2	TRBJ2-2	.	TGTGCCAGCAGTGCGCTAGCGGGAGATACCGGGGAGCTGTTTTTT	CASSALAGDTGELFF
TRBV7-2	TRBD2	TRBJ2-7	.	TGTGCCAGCAGCCGAACAACTAGCGGCTACACCTACGAGCAGTACTTC	CASSRTTSGYTYEQYF
TRBV5-1	.	TRBJ2-7	once	TGCGCCAGCAGCTTGGATGGTACAGTCTCCTACGAGCAGTACTTC	CASSLDGTVSYEQYF
TRBV10-3	.	TRBJ2-1	few	TGTGCCATCAGTGAGAACGCGGGCCAGTTCTTC	CAISENAGQFF
TRBV7-9	TRBD2	TRBJ2-1	.	TGTGCCAGCAGCTCGAAGACTAGCGGGAGAGTAAATGAGCAGTTCTTC	CASSSKTSGRVNEQFF
TRBV5-6	.	TRBJ2-1	.	TGTGCCAGCAGCTTGGGCAGAATCCCCTACAATGAGCAGTTCTTC	CASSLGRIPYNEQFF
TRBV4-3	TRBD2	TRBJ2-1	.	TGCGCCAGCAGCCCGGCACTAGCGAGCTACAATGAGCAGTTCTTC	CASSPALASYNEQFF
TRBV5-5	.	TRBJ1-3	few	TGTGCCAGCAGCTTCGTAGGGACAACTGGAAACACCATATATTTT	CASSFVGTTGNTIYF
TRBV6-6	TRBD1	TRBJ1-1	.	TGTGCCAGCAGTTACACACGACAGGGGGAAGCTTTCTTT	CASSYTRQGEAFF
TRBV28	.	TRBJ2-7	.	TGTGCCAGCAGTACCCTTGGGGGGGGCGGAAACGAGCAGTACTTC	CASSTLGGGGNEQYF
TRBV7-2	.	TRBJ2-5	.	TGTGCCAGCAGCCGCATGAGAGAGACCCAGTACTTC	CASSRMRETQYF
TRBV25-1	TRBD1	TRBJ2-5	.	TGTGCCAGCAGTGACAGGGGGACGGCCTGGGGAGAGACCCAGTACTTC	CASSDRGTAWGETQYF
TRBV2	TRBD1	TRBJ1-1	.	TGTGCCAGCATGACAGGGGTCACTGAAGCTTTCTTT	CASMTGVTEAFF
TRBV27	.	TRBJ2-7	.	TGTGCCAGCAGTATGCGGGATGGGAGCAGGAGCGAGCAGTACTTC	CASSMRDGSRSEQYF
TRBV6-4	TRBD2	TRBJ2-3	.	TGTGCCAGCAGTGCTGGGGGCGGGAGGGTCGATACGCAGTATTTT	CASSAGGGRVDTQYF
TRBV29-1	.	TRBJ1-1	.	TGCAGCGTTATGGCAGGGAGGGGCACTGAAGCTTTCTTT	CSVMAGRGTEAFF
TRBV5-3	TRBD2	TRBJ2-3	.	TGTGCCAGAAGCTTTAGTGGCGGGAGTGTTTCAGATACGCAGTATTTT	CARSFSGGSVSDTQYF
TRBV7-8	.	TRBJ1-2	.	TGTGCCAGCAGCGGGGGGGCTAACTATGGCTACACCTTC	CASSGGANYGYTF
TRBV10-3	.	TRBJ1-5	once	TGTGCCATCAGTGCTGACAGTCCTACTCAGCCCCAGCATTTT	CAISADSPTQPQHF
TRBV9	.	TRBJ2-6	.	TGTGCCAGCAGCTCCGGACTGGGAGCACCTGGGGCCAACGTCCTGACTTTC	CASSSGLGAPGANVLTF
TRBV6-5	TRBD1	TRBJ2-7	.	TGTGCCAGCAGTTACTTCGGGACAGCCCCCTACGAGCAGTACTTC	CASSYFGTAPYEQYF
TRBV4-3	.	TRBJ2-5	.	TGCGCCAGCAGCCAAGTAGGGAGCGGTCAAGAGACCCAGTACTTC	CASSQVGSGQETQYF
TRBV2	TRBD2	TRBJ2-1	.	TGTGCCAGCAGTGAACGACTAGCGGACAATGAGCAGTTCTTC	CASSERLADNEQFF
TRBV13	.	TRBJ2-1	.	TGTGCCAGCAGCTTGAGCGGAAGCTCCTACAATGAGCAGTTCTTC	CASSLSGSSYNEQFF
TRBV7-2	TRBD2	TRBJ2-3	.	TGTGCCAGCAGCTTAGATCCGGGACTAGCGGGAGGGGACACAGATACGCAGTATTTT	CASSLDPGLAGGDTDTQYF
TRBV18	.	TRBJ2-7	.	TGTGCCAGCTCACCACTGCCCCCTCTTAGCTCCTACGAGCAGTACTTC	CASSPLPPLSSYEQYF
TRBV11-2	.	TRBJ1-1	once	TGTGCCAGCAGCCCCTTGGCCTCTGAAGCTTTCTTT	CASSPLASEAFF
TRBV5-6	TRBD1	TRBJ1-1	.	TGTGCCAGCAGCCCGGGGACAGGGCCGGCTAGTGGTGAAGCTTTCTTT	CASSPGTGPASGEAFF
TRBV5-1	TRBD2	TRBJ2-7	.	TGCGCCAGCAGCTTGGGGCTAGCGGGAGGGCCGGTCGAGCAGTACTTC	CASSLGLAGGPVEQYF
TRBV28	.	TRBJ1-1	.	TGTGCCAGCAGTTTGAATCAGTATGAAGCTTTCTTT	CASSLNQYEAFF
TRBV19	TRBD1	TRBJ1-1	once	TGTGCCAGTAAAAGAAACACAGGGGGAAAGACTGAAGCTTTCTTT	CASKRNTGGKTEAFF